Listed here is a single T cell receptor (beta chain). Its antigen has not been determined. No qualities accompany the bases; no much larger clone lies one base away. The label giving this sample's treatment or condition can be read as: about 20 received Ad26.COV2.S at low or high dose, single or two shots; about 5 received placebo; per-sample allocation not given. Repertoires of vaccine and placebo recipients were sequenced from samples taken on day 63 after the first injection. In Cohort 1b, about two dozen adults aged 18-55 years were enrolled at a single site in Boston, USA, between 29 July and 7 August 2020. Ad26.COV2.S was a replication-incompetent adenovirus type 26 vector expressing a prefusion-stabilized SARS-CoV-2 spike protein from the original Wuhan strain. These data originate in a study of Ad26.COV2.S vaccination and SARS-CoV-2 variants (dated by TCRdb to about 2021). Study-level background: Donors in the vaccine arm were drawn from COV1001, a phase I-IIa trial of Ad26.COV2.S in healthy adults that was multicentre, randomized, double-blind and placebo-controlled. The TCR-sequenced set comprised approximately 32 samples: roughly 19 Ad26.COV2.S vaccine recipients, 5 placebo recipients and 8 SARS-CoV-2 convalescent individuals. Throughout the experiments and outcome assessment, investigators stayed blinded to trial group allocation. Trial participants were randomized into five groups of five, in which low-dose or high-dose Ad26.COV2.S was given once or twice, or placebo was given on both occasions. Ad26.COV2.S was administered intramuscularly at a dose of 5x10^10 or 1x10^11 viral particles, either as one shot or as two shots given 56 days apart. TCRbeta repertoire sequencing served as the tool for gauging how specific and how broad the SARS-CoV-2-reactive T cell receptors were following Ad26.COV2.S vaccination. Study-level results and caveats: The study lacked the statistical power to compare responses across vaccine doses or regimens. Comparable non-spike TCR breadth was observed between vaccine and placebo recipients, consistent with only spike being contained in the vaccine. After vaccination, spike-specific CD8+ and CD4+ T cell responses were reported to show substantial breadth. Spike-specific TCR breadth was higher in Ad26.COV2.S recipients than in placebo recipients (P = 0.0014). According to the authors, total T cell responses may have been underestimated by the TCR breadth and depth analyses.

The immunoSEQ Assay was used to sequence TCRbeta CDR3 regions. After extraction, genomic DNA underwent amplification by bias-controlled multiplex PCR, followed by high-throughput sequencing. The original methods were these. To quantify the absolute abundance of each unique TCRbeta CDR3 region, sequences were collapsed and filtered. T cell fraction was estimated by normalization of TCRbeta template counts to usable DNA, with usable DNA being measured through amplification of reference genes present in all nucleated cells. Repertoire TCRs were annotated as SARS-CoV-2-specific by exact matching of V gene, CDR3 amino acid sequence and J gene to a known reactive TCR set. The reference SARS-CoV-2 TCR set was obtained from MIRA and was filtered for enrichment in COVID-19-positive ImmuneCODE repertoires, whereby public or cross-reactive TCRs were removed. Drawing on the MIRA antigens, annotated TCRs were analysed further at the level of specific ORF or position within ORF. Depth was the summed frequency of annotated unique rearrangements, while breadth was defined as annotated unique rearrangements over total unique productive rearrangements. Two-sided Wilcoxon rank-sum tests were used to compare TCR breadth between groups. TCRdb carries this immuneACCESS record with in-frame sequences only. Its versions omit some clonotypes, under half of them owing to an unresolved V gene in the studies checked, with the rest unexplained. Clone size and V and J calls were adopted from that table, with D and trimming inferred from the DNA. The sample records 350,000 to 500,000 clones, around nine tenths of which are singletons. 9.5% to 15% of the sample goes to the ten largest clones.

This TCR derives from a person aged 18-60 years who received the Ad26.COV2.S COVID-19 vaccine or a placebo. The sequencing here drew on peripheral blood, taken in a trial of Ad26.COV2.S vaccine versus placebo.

The DNA reads as follows: TGTGCCACTAAGACTACCACCGGGACCTATAGCAATCAGCCCCAGCATTTT. Translated, this is CATKTTTGTYSNQPQHF. The chain joins TRBV19 to TRBJ1-5; a tentative D call is TRBD1 (5 bases match). From a lookup of the germline V gene (reference sequence), CDR1 and CDR2 are LNHDA and SQIVND. Cut back by 10 bases and 0 bases, the V and J ends lie 22 bases apart. The CDR3 runs 17 amino acids, cysteine and phenylalanine included. Left in the record is the CDR3 DNA by itself, 51 bases read in frame from the first base. Where the CDR3 stops, the reference TRBV19 and TRBJ1-5 genes take over; the full variable domain is DGGITQSPKYLFRKEGQNVTLSCEQNLNHDAMYWYRQDPGQGLRLIYYSQIVNDFQKGDIAEGYSVSREKKESFPLTVTSAQKNPTAFYLCATKTTTGTYSNQPQHFGDGTRLSIL.